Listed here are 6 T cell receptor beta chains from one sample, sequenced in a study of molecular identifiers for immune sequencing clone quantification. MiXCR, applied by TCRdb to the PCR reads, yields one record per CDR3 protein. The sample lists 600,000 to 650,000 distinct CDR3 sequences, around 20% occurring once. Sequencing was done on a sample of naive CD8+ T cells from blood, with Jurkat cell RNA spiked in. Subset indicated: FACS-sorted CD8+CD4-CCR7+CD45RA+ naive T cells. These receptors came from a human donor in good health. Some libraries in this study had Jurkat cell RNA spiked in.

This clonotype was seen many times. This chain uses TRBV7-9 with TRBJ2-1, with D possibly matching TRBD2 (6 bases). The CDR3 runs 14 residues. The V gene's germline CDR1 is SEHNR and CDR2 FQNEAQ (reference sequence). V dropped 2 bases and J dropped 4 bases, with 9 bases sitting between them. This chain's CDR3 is CASSLLAPYNEQFF. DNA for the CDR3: TGTGCCAGCAGCTTACTAGCGCCTTACAATGAGCAGTTCTTC.

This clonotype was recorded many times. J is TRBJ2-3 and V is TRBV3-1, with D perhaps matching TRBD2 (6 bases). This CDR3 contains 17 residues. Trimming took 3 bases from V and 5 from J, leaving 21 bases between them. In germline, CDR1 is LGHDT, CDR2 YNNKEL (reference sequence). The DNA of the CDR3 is TGTGCCAGCAGCCAGGCCGCCGGGACTCCCTATTTAGATACGCAGTATTTT. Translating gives CASSQAAGTPYLDTQYF.

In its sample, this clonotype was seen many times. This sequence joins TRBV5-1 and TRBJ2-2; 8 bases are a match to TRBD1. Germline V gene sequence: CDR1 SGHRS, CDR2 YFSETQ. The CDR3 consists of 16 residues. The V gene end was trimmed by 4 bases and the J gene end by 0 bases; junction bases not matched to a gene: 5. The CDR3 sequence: CASSHDRGPNTGELFF. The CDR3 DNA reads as TGCGCCAGCAGCCATGACAGGGGACCGAACACCGGGGAGCTGTTTTTT.

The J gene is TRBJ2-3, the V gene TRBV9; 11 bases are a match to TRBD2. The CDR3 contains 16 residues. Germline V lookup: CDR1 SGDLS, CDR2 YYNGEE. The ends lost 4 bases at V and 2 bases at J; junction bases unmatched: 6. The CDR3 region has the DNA TGTGCCAGCAGCTACGCTAGCGGGGGGATCACAGATACGCAGTATTTT. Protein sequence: CASSYASGGITDTQYF. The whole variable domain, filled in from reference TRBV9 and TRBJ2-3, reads DSGVTQTPKHLITATGQRVTLRCSPRSGDLSVYWYQQSLDQGLQFLIQYYNGEERAKGNILERFSAQQFPDLHSELNLSSLELGDSALYFCASSYASGGITDTQYFGPGTRLTVL.

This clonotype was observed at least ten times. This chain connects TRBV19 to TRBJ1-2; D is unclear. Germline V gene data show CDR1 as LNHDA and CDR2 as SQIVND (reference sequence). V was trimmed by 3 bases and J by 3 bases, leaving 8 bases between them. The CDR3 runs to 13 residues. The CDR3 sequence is CASSMPDDYGYTF. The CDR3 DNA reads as TGTGCCAGTAGTATGCCGGACGACTATGGCTACACCTTC.

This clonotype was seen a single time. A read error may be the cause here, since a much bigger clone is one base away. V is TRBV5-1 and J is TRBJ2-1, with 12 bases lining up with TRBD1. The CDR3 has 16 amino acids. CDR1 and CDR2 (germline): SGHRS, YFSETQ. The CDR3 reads CAGSLGQGALIYEQFF. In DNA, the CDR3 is TGCGCCGGCAGCTTGGGACAGGGGGCGCTTATCTATGAGCAGTTCTTC. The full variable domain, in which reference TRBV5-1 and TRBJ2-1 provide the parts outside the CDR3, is KAGVTQTPRYLIKTRGQQVTLSCSPISGHRSVSWYQQTPGQGLQFLFEYFSETQRNKGNFPGRFSGRQFSNSRSEMNVSTLELGDSALYLCAGSLGQGALIYEQFFGPGTRLTVL.